The sample holds many counts of the clone carrying this T cell receptor (beta chain). Its specificity is unknown. The library targeted TCRbeta and was prepared with unique molecular identifiers. One entry per CDR3 protein, called by TCRdb with MiXCR from the PCR reads. The sample yields a few hundred thousand distinct CDR3 sequences, about 9.4% seen once. This sample is part of a study of T-cell reconstitution after alpha-beta-depleted transplantation in children. The V and J ends lost 4 bases and 2 bases respectively, with 17 bases between them. The CDR3 loop spans 17 amino acids. Points from the study as a whole: Approximately two months post-transplant, alpha-beta T cells reportedly originated from several hundred expanded graft clones.

The TCR sequence derives from a boy under two years old with acute myeloid leukemia, due to receive a stem cell transplant. Sample: PBMCs, taken before TCRalphabeta/CD19-depleted stem cell transplant. The V and J genes are TRBV12-3 or TRBV12-4 and TRBJ1-4; a weak D match, TRBD1 (5 bases). For the CDR3, the DNA is TGTGCCAGCAGTTCCCCGGGACTGGGAATGACTAATGAAAAACTGTTTTTT. It encodes CASSSPGLGMTNEKLFF.